Listed here are 17 T cell receptor beta chains from one sample, sequenced in a study of T cells in localized non-small cell lung cancer. Clones were read by immunoSEQ multiplex PCR, and TCRdb kept only the in-frame ones, dropping some. The table shows 26,000 or so clones, with around 85% occurring only once. This specimen was peripheral blood, taken before any cancer treatment. The receptors originated from a female donor over 55 with stage II squamous cell lung carcinoma.

The genes are TRBV5-1 and TRBJ2-7; D call uncertain. Germline V lookup: CDR1 SGHRS, CDR2 YFSETQ. The CDR3 consists of 11 residues. The V end was cut by 2 bases, the J end by 3 bases, with 3 bases between. The CDR3 sequence is CASSLYYEQYF. The DNA for the CDR3 is TGCGCCAGCAGCTTATACTACGAGCAGTACTTC.

The rearrangement uses TRBV10-1 and TRBJ1-2; the D is unclear. Trimming removed 4 bases at V and 5 bases at J, with 11 bases between. Germline values: CDR1 WNHNN, CDR2 SYGVQD (reference sequence). The CDR3 totals 13 residues. The CDR3 sequence is CASSGRPCYGYTF. The DNA for the CDR3 is TGCGCCAGCAGTGGGCGACCTTGTTATGGCTACACCTTC.

The CDR3 region is CASGRGGLNYGYTF. CDR3 coding DNA: TGTGCCAGCGGACGGGGGGGTCTTAACTATGGCTACACCTTC. This rearrangement joins TRBV28 to TRBJ1-2; possible D gene TRBD1, 5 bases. The CDR3 totals 14 residues. Germline CDR1 MDHEN, CDR2 SYDVKM. With 8 bases removed from V and 1 base from J, the gap between germline ends came to 14 bases.

This chain uses TRBV19 with TRBJ1-2; D call uncertain. V was clipped by 7 bases and J by 9 bases, with 21 bases between them. This CDR3 contains 14 residues. Germline V lookup: CDR1 LNHDA, CDR2 SQIVND (reference sequence). CDR3 nucleotide sequence: TGTGCCAGTACCTTCCTCCAGCCGCAACTAAGCTACACCTTC. Translated, it gives CASTFLQPQLSYTF.

The rearrangement links TRBV28 to TRBJ2-7; 10 bases align to TRBD2. The CDR3 spans 15 residues. After removal of 4 bases from V and 5 bases from J, the junction contained 8 bases not matched to a gene. Germline-derived CDR1 and CDR2 are MDHEN and SYDVKM. In DNA, the CDR3 is TGTGCCAGCAGTTCCCCTAGCGGGAGTATCAACGAGCAGTACTTC. Translated, it gives CASSSPSGSINEQYF.

J is TRBJ2-7 and V is TRBV4-3; TRBD1 agrees at 9 bases. The germline V gene encodes CDR1 LGHNA and CDR2 YSLEER. The CDR3 contains 16 residues. The ends lost 0 bases at V and 6 bases at J; junction bases unmatched: 9. This CDR3 reads CASSQDASRTGAEQYF. The CDR3 DNA reads as TGCGCCAGCAGCCAAGATGCTTCCCGGACAGGGGCCGAGCAGTACTTC.

The rearrangement joins TRBV30 to TRBJ1-4, with 9 bases lining up with TRBD1. In germline, CDR1 is GTSNPN, CDR2 SVGIG (reference sequence). This CDR3 is 15 amino acids long. V was pared by 3 bases and J by 7 bases, with 9 bases of the junction left unmatched. The CDR3 nucleotides are TGTGCCTGGAGAGACGAACAGGGGGCAGCTGAAAAACTGTTTTTT. It encodes CAWRDEQGAAEKLFF.

The rearrangement links TRBV30 to TRBJ2-2; 7 bases fit TRBD2. This CDR3 region has 12 residues. CDR1 GTSNPN and CDR2 SVGIG come from the germline V gene (reference sequence). V dropped 6 bases and J dropped 5; count of bases not matched to a gene: 3. The CDR3 region is CACSSGTGELFF. Here the CDR3 DNA reads TGTGCCTGTTCTAGCGGAACCGGGGAGCTGTTTTTT.

This chain connects TRBV9 to TRBJ1-3; no clear D gene. V lost 3 bases to trimming and J lost 0 bases, with 7 bases between them. The CDR3 totals 14 residues. Germline V gene sequence: CDR1 SGDLS, CDR2 YYNGEE. CDR3 in amino acids: CASSDMNSGNTIYF. CDR3 bases: TGTGCCAGCAGCGACATGAACTCTGGAAACACCATATATTTT.

The CDR3 nucleotides are TGTGCCAGCAGCTTGGGGTCCGCTAATGAAAAACTGTTTTTT. Its protein product is CASSLGSANEKLFF. V and J are TRBV7-6 and TRBJ1-4; no firm D call. Trimming shortened V by 3 bases and J by 3 bases, and 8 bases separated the two germline ends. Germline V CDR1 and CDR2: SGHVS, FNYEAQ. CDR3 length equals 14 residues.

This chain links TRBV5-5 with TRBJ2-2; 10 bases fit TRBD2. V was clipped by 1 base and J by 3 bases; unmatched bases: 3. CDR3 size: 16 residues. CDR1 and CDR2 from the germline V gene are SGHKS and YYEKEE (reference sequence). The CDR3 loop is CASSLLAGVDTGELFF. The DNA for the CDR3 is TGTGCCAGCAGCTTGCTAGCGGGGGTTGACACCGGGGAGCTGTTTTTT.

The chain carries TRBV19 and TRBJ2-7, with 8 positions matching TRBD1. The ends lost 1 base at V and 6 bases at J; junction bases unmatched: 8. The CDR3 is made up of 15 amino acids. Germline loops: CDR1 LNHDA, CDR2 SQIVND (reference sequence). The CDR3 DNA follows: TGTGCCAGTAGTATAGCAGCAGGTACAGGGGGCGAGCAGTACTTC. This gives the protein CASSIAAGTGGEQYF.

V and J are TRBV4-1 and TRBJ2-5, with 9 bases lining up with TRBD2. Germline CDR1 is MGHRA and CDR2 is YSYEKL. V lost 2 bases and J lost 5; bases outside the gene matches: 6. The CDR3 is 15 residues long. The DNA for the CDR3 is TGCGCCAGCAGCCAAAGCGGGGGGCCCCCCGAGACCCAGTACTTC. It yields the protein CASSQSGGPPETQYF.

CDR3 nucleotide sequence: TGTGCCAGCACGGGCCTAACCGGGGAGCTGTTTTTT. It is translated as CASTGLTGELFF. The V call is TRBV5-4, the J call TRBJ2-2; no reliable D call. V shed 6 bases and J shed 5 bases, with 8 bases lying between them. The CDR3 is 12 amino acids. Germline values: CDR1 SGHNT, CDR2 YYREEE (reference sequence).

The chain is built from TRBV19 and TRBJ2-1; 11 bases align to TRBD2. V shed 1 base and J 7 bases; nucleotides not matched to a gene: 6. CDR3 length equals 16 residues. The germline gives CDR1 LNHDA, CDR2 SQIVND (reference sequence). The DNA of the CDR3 is TGTGCCAGTAGTATAGGAGCTAGCGGGGGGATGAATGAGCAGTTCTTC. Amino acids: CASSIGASGGMNEQFF.

The genes are TRBV15 and TRBJ1-2, with D perhaps matching TRBD1 (5 bases). The V and J ends lost 2 bases and 6 bases respectively, with 13 bases between them. The CDR3 spans 14 residues. Germline V gene lookup returns CDR1 LNHNV and CDR2 YYDKDF (reference sequence). CDR3 region: CATSRPGGANGYTF. The CDR3, as DNA: TGTGCCACCAGCAGACCCGGCGGGGCCAATGGCTACACCTTC.

This chain connects TRBV4-2 to TRBJ1-5, with D uncertain. The germline CDR1 and CDR2 sequences are LGHNA and YNFKEQ. With 0 bases removed from V and 4 bases from J, the gap between germline ends came to 10 bases. The CDR3 is 15 residues long. CDR3 sequence reads: CASSQDTGSNQPQHF. The DNA of the CDR3 is TGTGCCAGCAGCCAAGATACTGGGTCGAATCAGCCCCAGCATTTT.